A single sample is the source of the 8 T cell receptor beta chains below, sequenced in a study of beta chain features in type 1 diabetes (dated by TCRdb to about 2018). Libraries were made using the immunoSEQ multiplex PCR assay. All of the isolated RNA was reverse transcribed with the High Capacity cDNA Reverse Transcription Kit, so expressed TCRB transcripts were sequenced. TCRdb took this table from immuneACCESS and kept in-frame rearrangements with V and J called. Such tables lack part of the clones; where checked against another copy, unresolved V genes explain under half of the gap, and the rest is unexplained. For this sample the table gives around 40,000 clones, of which about half were detected only once. Together, the top ten hold less than 2.5% of the sample. Specimen: Tregs from blood. This sample's cell subset or site label indicates: regulatory CD4+ T cells. The source is a woman aged 18 to 35 in good health.

This clone was detected a few times. The chain uses TRBV7-9 and TRBJ2-3; D possibly corresponds to TRBD1 (6 bases). The CDR3 extends over 13 amino acids. Deletions cut 5 bases from V and 4 bases from J, with 10 bases between. Germline CDR1 and CDR2: SEHNR and FQNEAQ (reference sequence). Here the CDR3 reads CASSGHRADTQYF. The CDR3 region has the DNA TGTGCCAGCAGCGGGCACAGGGCAGATACGCAGTATTTT.

The genes are TRBV6-6 and TRBJ2-1; 8 nucleotides line up with TRBD2. The CDR3 length is 15 residues. Germline-derived CDR1 and CDR2 are MNHNY and SVGAGI (reference sequence). J gave up 3 bases and V 6 bases, and 7 bases lay outside the gene matches. CDR3 protein: CASRTGTSFYNEQFF. The CDR3 nucleotides read TGTGCCAGCAGGACCGGGACTAGTTTCTACAATGAGCAGTTCTTC.

The V gene is TRBV15, the J gene TRBJ1-4; weak D call: TRBD1 (5 bases). The CDR3 extends over 15 amino acids. Germline V gene sequence: CDR1 LNHNV, CDR2 YYDKDF (reference sequence). The V end was cut by 0 bases, the J end by 8 bases, with 13 bases between. The CDR3 DNA reads TGTGCCACCAGCAGAGATCAGGGTCTCGGGGAAAAACTGTTTTTT. It translates to CATSRDQGLGEKLFF.

V usage is TRBV27 and J usage is TRBJ1-2; the match to TRBD1 covers 8 bases. Unmatched junction bases numbered 9, after V lost 4 bases and J lost 2 bases. Germline CDR1 MNHEY, CDR2 SMNVEV (reference sequence). This CDR3 is 16 amino acids long. CDR3 sequence reads: CASSSWTGSSNYGYTF. The CDR3 DNA reads TGTGCCAGCAGTTCCTGGACAGGGAGTTCAAACTATGGCTACACCTTC.

The rearrangement joins TRBV7-3 to TRBJ2-3, with D maybe TRBD2 (6 bases). This CDR3 comprises 16 residues. Trimming pared 5 bases from V and 11 bases from J, leaving 26 bases between. The germline CDR1 and CDR2 sequences are SGHTA and FQGTGA. The CDR3 coding sequence is TGTGCCAGCAGCCCTACACCTCTCCGGGACTCAATCAGGCAGTATTTT. Translating it yields CASSPTPLRDSIRQYF.

The V gene is TRBV18, the J gene TRBJ1-1; 9 nucleotides line up with TRBD1. The V segment lost 4 bases and the J segment 6 bases; nucleotides outside the gene matches: 9. The length of the CDR3 is 15 residues. From germline, CDR1 is KGHSH and CDR2 LQKENI. CDR3 DNA sequence: TGTGCCAGCTCACGGCTACAGGGGGCCGAGGCTGAAGCTTTCTTT. Translating gives CASSRLQGAEAEAFF.

The rearrangement links TRBV27 to TRBJ1-4, with TRBD1 as a possible D gene (6 bases). Trimming removed 6 bases at V and 8 bases at J, with 16 bases between. The CDR3 length is 14 residues. CDR1 is MNHEY, CDR2 SMNVEV, per germline (reference sequence). Here the CDR3 reads CASRYDNRAEKLFF. In nucleotides, the CDR3 is TGTGCCAGCAGATACGACAACAGGGCGGAAAAACTGTTTTTT.

This clone has just a few counts. CDR3: CASSRTSGDNEQFF. For the CDR3, the DNA is TGTGCCAGCTCACGGACTAGCGGGGACAATGAGCAGTTCTTC. V and J are TRBV18 and TRBJ2-1; 12 bases map to TRBD2. The CDR3 covers 14 residues. After removal of 4 bases from V and 5 bases from J, the junction contained 0 bases not matched to a gene. Germline V CDR1 and CDR2: KGHSH, LQKENI.